Many counts were recorded for the clone carrying this TCR beta chain. Antigen: not known. The data originate from a study of T cells in Graves' hyperthyroidism and ophthalmopathy. The wider study: Peripheral blood samples were taken at initial diagnosis, prior to any treatment.

Among ophthalmopathy patients, the Clinical Activity Score reached at least 3, the NOSPECS grade reached at least 4, and duration remained under 3 months. Diagnostic assessment was based on clinical symptoms, serum thyroxine and TRAb, thyroid ultrasound and orbital computed tomography. Findings and limits, study-wide: Blood samples included most of the expanded thyroid clonotypes exceeding 0.001.

Trimming removed 3 bases at V and 0 bases at J, with 10 bases between. Germline CDR1 SGHAT, CDR2 FQNNGV. The CDR3 has 15 amino acids. TCR beta CDR3 regions were amplified from RNA. The TCR CDR3 was amplified in a first-round RT-PCR using the HTBI primer set. TCRdb independently ran MiXCR on the multiplex PCR reads; one entry per CDR3 protein. The sample gives about 270,000 distinct CDR3 sequences, approximately 21% of which show up once; roughly 60% is in the top ten. This clonotype was obtained from a man under 40 with Graves' ophthalmopathy. The sample comprised blood. The chain carries TRBV11-2 and TRBJ2-3; D call uncertain. The CDR3 DNA reads as TGTGCCAGCAGCTTTGTAGGCCTAAGCACAGATACGCAGTATTTT. Its protein is CASSFVGLSTDTQYF.